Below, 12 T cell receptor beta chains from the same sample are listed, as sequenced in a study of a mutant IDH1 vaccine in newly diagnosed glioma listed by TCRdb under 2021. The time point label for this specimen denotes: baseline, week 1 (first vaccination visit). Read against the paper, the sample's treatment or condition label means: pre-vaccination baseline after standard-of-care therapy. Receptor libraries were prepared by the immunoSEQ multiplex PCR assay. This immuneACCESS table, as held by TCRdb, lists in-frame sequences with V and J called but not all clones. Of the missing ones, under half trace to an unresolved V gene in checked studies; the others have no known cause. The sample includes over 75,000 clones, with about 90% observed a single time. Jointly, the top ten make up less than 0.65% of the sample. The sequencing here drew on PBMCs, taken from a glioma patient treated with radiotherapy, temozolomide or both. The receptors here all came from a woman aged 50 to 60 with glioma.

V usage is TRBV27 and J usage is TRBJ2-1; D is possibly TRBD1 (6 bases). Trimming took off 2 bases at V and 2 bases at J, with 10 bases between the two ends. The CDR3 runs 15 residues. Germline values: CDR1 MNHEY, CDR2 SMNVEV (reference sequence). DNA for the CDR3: TGTGCCAGCAGTTTAAGGACAGTCACCTACAATGAGCAGTTCTTC. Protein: CASSLRTVTYNEQFF.

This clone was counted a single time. The CDR3 bases are TGTGCCATCAGTGAGCCGGGACTAGCGGGAAAGTACGAGCAGTACTTC. This codes for CAISEPGLAGKYEQYF. The rearrangement joins TRBV10-3 to TRBJ2-7; 13 bases map to TRBD2. Germline CDR1 and CDR2: ENHRY and SYGVKD. V lost 2 bases to trimming and J lost 4 bases; unmatched junction nucleotides: 5. CDR3 length equals 16 residues.

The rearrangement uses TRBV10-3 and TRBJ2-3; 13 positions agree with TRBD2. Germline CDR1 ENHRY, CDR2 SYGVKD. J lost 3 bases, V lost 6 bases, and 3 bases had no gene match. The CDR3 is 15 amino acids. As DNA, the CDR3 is TGTGCCATCAGCTTGACTAGCGGGAGGACAGATACGCAGTATTTT. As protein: CAISLTSGRTDTQYF.

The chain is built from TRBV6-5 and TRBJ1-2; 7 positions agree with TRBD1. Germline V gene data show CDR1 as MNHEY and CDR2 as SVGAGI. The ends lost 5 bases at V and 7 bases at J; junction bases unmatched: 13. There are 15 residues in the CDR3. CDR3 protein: CASSTDPGTARGYTF. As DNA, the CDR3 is TGTGCCAGCAGTACCGACCCCGGGACAGCTCGTGGCTACACCTTC.

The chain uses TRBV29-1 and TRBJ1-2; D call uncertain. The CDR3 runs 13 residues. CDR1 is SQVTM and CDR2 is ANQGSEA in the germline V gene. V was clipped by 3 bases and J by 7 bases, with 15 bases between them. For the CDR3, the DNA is TGCAGCGTTGAGGAGCCATGTAGCAGTGGCTACACCTTC. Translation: CSVEEPCSSGYTF.

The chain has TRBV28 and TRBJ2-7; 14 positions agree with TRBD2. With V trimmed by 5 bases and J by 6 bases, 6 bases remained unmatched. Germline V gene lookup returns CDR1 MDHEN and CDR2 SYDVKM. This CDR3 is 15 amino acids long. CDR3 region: CASSLPGLAGAEQYF. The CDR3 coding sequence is TGTGCCAGCAGTCTACCGGGACTAGCGGGAGCCGAGCAGTACTTC.

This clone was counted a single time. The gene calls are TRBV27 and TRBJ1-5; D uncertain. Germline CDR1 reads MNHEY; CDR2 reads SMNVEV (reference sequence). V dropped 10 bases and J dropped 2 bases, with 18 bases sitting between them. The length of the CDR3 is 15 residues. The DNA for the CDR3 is TGTGCCAAACCCCCGCCGTCCGGGGGCAATCAGCCCCAGCATTTT. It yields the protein CAKPPPSGGNQPQHF.

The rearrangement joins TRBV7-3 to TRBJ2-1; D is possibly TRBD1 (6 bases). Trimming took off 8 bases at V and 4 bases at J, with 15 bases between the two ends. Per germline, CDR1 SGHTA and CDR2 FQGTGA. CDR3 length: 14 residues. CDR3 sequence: CASRQGHEYNEQFF. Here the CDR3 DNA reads TGTGCCAGCCGCCAGGGACACGAGTACAATGAGCAGTTCTTC.

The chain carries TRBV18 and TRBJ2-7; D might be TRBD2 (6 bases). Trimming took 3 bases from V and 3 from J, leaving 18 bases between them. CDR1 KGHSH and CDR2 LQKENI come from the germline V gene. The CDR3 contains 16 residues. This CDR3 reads CASSPSPGVTHYEQYF. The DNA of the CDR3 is TGTGCCAGCTCACCTTCTCCGGGGGTTACCCACTACGAGCAGTACTTC.

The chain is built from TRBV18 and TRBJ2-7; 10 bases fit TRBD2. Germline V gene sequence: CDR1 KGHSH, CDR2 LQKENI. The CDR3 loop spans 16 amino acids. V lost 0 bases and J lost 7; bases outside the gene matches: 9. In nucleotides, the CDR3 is TGTGCCAGCTCACCACCGGGGTCTAGCGGGAGAGGGGAGCAGTACTTC. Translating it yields CASSPPGSSGRGEQYF.

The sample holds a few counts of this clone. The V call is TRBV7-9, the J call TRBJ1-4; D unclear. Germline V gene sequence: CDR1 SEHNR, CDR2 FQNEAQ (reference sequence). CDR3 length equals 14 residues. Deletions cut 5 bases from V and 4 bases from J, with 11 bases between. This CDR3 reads CASSRREGNEKLFF. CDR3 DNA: TGTGCCAGCAGCCGTAGAGAGGGTAATGAAAAACTGTTTTTT.

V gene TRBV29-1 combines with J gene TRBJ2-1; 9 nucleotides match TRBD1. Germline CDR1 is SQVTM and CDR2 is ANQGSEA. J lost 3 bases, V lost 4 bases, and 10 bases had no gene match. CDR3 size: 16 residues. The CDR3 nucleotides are TGCAGCGTTGCGGGCCCTCCGGGACAGGGCTACAATGAGCAGTTCTTC. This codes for CSVAGPPGQGYNEQFF.